This T cell receptor beta chain was retrieved from a study of CD8+ T cells in alopecia areata. The CDR3 sequence is 10 residues long. From germline, CDR1 is SGDLS and CDR2 YYNGEE. V was trimmed by 0 bases and J by 8 bases, leaving 0 bases between them. Overall study findings and caveats: Mice gave a clearer picture of TCR sharing than patients did, possibly for HLA-related reasons.

Reverse transcribed after extraction, RNA yielded cDNA as the sequencing template. Sequenced by immunoSEQ multiplex PCR; TCRdb stores in-frame clones only, minus some. There are 170,000 or so clones in the sample; roughly 60% occur only once, and about 1.7% lies in the top ten. In regard to this clone: The antigen remains undetermined.

This specimen consisted of CD4+ T cells sorted from blood, obtained at week 0. This sequence was found in a human donor with alopecia areata. This chain joins TRBV9 and TRBJ2-1, with D unresolved. CDR3 sequence reads: CASSVDEQFF. Here the CDR3 DNA reads TGTGCCAGCAGCGTAGATGAGCAGTTCTTC. Together with reference TRBV9 and TRBJ2-1, the CDR3 gives the full variable domain: DSGVTQTPKHLITATGQRVTLRCSPRSGDLSVYWYQQSLDQGLQFLIQYYNGEERAKGNILERFSAQQFPDLHSELNLSSLELGDSALYFCASSVDEQFFGPGTRLTVL.